The 10 T cell receptor beta chains reported below all come from one sample, sequenced in a study of cytomegalovirus exposure and HLA in healthy donors. The data were produced by immunoSEQ multiplex PCR, yet TCRdb's version contains in-frame clones alone and is incomplete. The sample carries around 99,000 clones, around nine tenths recorded once. The sample was PBMCs. These receptors all stem from a woman aged 18 to 35 in good health and CMV-seronegative.

This clone was seen once. This chain links TRBV18 with TRBJ1-4; 8 bases match TRBD1. V shed 4 bases, J shed 2 bases, and the junction held 6 bases outside the gene matches. The germline gives CDR1 KGHSH, CDR2 LQKENI. The CDR3 loop spans 16 amino acids. The CDR3 sequence: CASSQTGAQTNEKLFF. In DNA form, the CDR3 reads TGTGCCAGCTCACAGACAGGGGCGCAGACTAATGAAAAACTGTTTTTT.

The V and J genes are TRBV18 and TRBJ2-1, with D uncertain. The V gene lost 1 base and the J gene lost 9 bases, with 13 bases spanning the gap. This CDR3 is 14 amino acids long. The germline gives CDR1 KGHSH, CDR2 LQKENI. CDR3 DNA: TGTGCCAGCTCACCACTCGGTGTTCTTCGTGAGCAGTTCTTC. It encodes CASSPLGVLREQFF.

The V and J genes are TRBV5-1 and TRBJ2-7; 7 bases are shared with TRBD1. The trim removed 9 bases at V and 0 bases at J, leaving 9 bases unmatched. This CDR3 region has 14 residues. Germline CDR1 and CDR2: SGHRS and YFSETQ. The chain's CDR3 is CATRTGQNSYEQYF. DNA of the CDR3: TGCGCCACCCGGACAGGTCAGAACTCCTACGAGCAGTACTTC.

V and J are TRBV9 and TRBJ2-5, with TRBD1 matching 7 bases. CDR3 length: 15 amino acids. With 6 bases clipped from V and 1 base from J, the junction kept 9 bases outside the gene matches. The germline gives CDR1 SGDLS, CDR2 YYNGEE. CDR3 DNA: TGTGCCAGCACCAGGGGGTTCCAGGGCCAAGAGACCCAGTACTTC. Protein product: CASTRGFQGQETQYF.

The rearrangement links TRBV15 to TRBJ1-4; D might be TRBD1 (5 bases). Trimming cost V 0 bases and J 7 bases, with 9 bases left between them. The CDR3 has 14 amino acids. Germline CDR1 LNHNV, CDR2 YYDKDF (reference sequence). CDR3 coding DNA: TGTGCCACCAGCAGAGAACAGGCCTCTGAAAAACTGTTTTTT. Translating it yields CATSREQASEKLFF.

This clone was counted a single time. This chain connects TRBV7-3 to TRBJ2-3; TRBD2 agrees at 7 bases. Unmatched junction bases numbered 0, after V lost 3 bases and J lost 0 bases. Germline CDR1 and CDR2: SGHTA and FQGTGA. This CDR3 contains 14 residues. This CDR3 is CASSFSGSTDTQYF. CDR3 bases: TGTGCCAGCAGCTTTAGCGGGAGCACAGATACGCAGTATTTT.

The chain combines TRBV5-1 with TRBJ2-7, with D possibly being TRBD1 (6 bases). The CDR3 totals 13 residues. The ends were cut back, 4 bases at V and 3 bases at J, with 11 bases in the middle. CDR1 and CDR2 from the germline V gene are SGHRS and YFSETQ. In DNA, the CDR3 is TGCGCCAGCAGCGACCAACAGGGCTACGAGCAGTACTTC. Residues: CASSDQQGYEQYF.

The genes are TRBV7-3 and TRBJ2-7; 7 nucleotides match TRBD2. The CDR3 runs to 15 residues. The junction had 10 bases not matched to a gene; V was cut back by 5 bases and J by 3 bases. Germline-derived CDR1 and CDR2 are SGHTA and FQGTGA. The CDR3 sequence: CASSPGTTLFYEQYF. Here the CDR3 DNA reads TGTGCCAGCAGCCCCGGGACTACCCTCTTCTACGAGCAGTACTTC.

The rearrangement links TRBV27 to TRBJ1-4; D perhaps matches TRBD1 (5 bases). V was trimmed by 0 bases and J by 11 bases, leaving 7 bases between them. Germline V gene lookup returns CDR1 MNHEY and CDR2 SMNVEV (reference sequence). This CDR3 region has 12 residues. The CDR3 here is CASSLSGGKLFF. The CDR3 region has the DNA TGTGCCAGCAGTTTATCCGGGGGGAAACTGTTTTTT.

CDR3 loop: CASSPNSGTSYEQYF. DNA for the CDR3: TGCGCCAGCAGCCCCAACTCCGGGACAAGCTACGAGCAGTACTTC. The chain combines TRBV5-1 with TRBJ2-7, with D maybe TRBD1 (6 bases). The ends were cut back, 4 bases at V and 3 bases at J, with 17 bases in the middle. The CDR3 is 15 amino acids. Germline V lookup: CDR1 SGHRS, CDR2 YFSETQ.